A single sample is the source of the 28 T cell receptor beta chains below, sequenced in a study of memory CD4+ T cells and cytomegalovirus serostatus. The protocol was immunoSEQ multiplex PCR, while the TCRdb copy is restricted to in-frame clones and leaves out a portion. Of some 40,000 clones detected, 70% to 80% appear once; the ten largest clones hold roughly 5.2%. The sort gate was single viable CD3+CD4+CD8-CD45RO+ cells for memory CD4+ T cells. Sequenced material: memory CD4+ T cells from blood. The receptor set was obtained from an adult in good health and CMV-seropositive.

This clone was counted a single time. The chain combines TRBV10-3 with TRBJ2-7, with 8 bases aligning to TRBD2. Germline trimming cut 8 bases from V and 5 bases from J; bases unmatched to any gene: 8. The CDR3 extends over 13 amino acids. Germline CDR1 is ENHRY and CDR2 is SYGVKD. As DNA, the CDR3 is TGTGCCATCGGGCAGCGGGAGTATGACGAGCAGTACTTC. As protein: CAIGQREYDEQYF.

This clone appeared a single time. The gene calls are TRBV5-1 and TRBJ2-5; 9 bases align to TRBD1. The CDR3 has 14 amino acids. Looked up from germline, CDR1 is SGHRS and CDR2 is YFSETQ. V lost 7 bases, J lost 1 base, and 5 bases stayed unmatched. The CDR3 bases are TGCGCCAGCCGTGAACAGGGGGCCCAAGAGACCCAGTACTTC. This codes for CASREQGAQETQYF.

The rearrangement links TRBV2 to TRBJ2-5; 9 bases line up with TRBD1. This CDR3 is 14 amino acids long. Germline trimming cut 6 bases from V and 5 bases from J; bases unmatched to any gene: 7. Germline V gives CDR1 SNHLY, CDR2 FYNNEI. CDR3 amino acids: CASRETGGSETQYF. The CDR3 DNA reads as TGTGCCAGCAGGGAGACAGGGGGGAGCGAGACCCAGTACTTC. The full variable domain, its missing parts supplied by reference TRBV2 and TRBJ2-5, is EPEVTQTPSHQVTQMGQEVILRCVPISNHLYFYWYRQILGQKVEFLVSFYNNEISEKSEIFDDQFSVERPDGSNFTLKIRSTKLEDSAMYFCASRETGGSETQYFGPGTRLLVL.

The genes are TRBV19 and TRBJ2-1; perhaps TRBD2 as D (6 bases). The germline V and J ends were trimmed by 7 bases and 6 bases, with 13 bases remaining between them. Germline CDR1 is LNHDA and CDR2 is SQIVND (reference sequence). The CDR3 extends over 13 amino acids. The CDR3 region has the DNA TGTGCCAGTAATGAGGCGGGGATCAATGAGCAGTTCTTC. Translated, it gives CASNEAGINEQFF. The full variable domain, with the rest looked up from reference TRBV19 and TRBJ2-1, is DGGITQSPKYLFRKEGQNVTLSCEQNLNHDAMYWYRQDPGQGLRLIYYSQIVNDFQKGDIAEGYSVSREKKESFPLTVTSAQKNPTAFYLCASNEAGINEQFFGPGTRLTVL.

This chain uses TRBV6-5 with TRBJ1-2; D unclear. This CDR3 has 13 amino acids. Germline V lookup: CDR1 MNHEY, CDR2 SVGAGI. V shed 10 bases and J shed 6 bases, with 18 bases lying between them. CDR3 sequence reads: CATAGQKAHGYTF. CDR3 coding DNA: TGTGCCACCGCTGGGCAGAAGGCCCATGGCTACACCTTC.

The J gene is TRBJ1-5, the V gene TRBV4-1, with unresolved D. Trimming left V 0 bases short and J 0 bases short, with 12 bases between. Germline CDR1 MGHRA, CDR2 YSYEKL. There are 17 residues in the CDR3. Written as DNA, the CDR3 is TGCGCCAGCAGCCAAGAACCGGAGGGCTATAGCAATCAGCCCCAGCATTTT. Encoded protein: CASSQEPEGYSNQPQHF.

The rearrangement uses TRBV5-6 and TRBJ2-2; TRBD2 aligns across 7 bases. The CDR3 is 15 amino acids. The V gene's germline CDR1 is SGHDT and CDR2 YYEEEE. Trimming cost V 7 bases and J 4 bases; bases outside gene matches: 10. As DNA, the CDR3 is TGTGCCAGCCTGAGGCGGGGGTTAATCACCGGGGAGCTGTTTTTT. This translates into CASLRRGLITGELFF.

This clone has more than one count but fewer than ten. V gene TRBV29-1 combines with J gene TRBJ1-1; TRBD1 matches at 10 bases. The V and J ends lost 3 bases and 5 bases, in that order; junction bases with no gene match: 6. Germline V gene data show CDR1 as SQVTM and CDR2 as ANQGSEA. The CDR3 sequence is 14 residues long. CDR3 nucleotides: TGCAGCGTTGAGGTTGACAGGGGGCATACTGAAGCTTTCTTT. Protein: CSVEVDRGHTEAFF.

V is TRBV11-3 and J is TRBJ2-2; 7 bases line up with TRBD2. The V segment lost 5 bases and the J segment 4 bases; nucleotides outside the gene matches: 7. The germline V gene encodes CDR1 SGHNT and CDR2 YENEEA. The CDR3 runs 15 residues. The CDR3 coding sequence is TGTGCCAGCAGCCCCCTCTCGGGGGGCACCGGGGAGCTGTTTTTT. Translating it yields CASSPLSGGTGELFF.

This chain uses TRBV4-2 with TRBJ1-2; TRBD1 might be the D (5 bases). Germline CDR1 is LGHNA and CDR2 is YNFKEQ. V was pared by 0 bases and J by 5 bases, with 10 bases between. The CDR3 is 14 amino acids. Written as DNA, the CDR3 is TGTGCCAGCAGCCAAGATAGGGAGGGGTATGGCTACACCTTC. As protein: CASSQDREGYGYTF.

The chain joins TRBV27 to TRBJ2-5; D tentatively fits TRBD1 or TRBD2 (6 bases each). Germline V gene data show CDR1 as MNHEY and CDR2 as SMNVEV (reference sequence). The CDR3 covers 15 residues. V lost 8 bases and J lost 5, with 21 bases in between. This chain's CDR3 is CASGRIGGHRETQYF. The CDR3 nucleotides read TGTGCCAGCGGCCGTATCGGGGGCCACCGGGAGACCCAGTACTTC.

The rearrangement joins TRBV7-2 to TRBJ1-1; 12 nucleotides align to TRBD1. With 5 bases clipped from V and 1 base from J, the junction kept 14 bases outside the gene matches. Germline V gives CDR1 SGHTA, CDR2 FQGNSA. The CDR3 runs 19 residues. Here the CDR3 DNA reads TGTGCCAGCAGCCCAGAGGGGAGGGACAGGGGGCTCCAGAACACTGAAGCTTTCTTT. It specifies CASSPEGRDRGLQNTEAFF.

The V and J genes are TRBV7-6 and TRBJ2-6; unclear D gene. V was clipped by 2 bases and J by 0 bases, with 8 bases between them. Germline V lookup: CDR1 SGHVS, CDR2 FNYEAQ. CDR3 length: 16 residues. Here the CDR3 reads CASSLSVPSGANVLTF. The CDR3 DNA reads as TGTGCCAGCAGCTTATCCGTCCCCTCTGGGGCCAACGTCCTGACTTTC.

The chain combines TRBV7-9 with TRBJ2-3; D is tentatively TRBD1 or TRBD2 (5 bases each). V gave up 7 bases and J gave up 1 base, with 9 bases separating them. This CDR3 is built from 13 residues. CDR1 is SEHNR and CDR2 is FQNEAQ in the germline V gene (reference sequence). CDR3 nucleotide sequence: TGTGCCAGCAATTTGGGGGGCACAGATACGCAGTATTTT. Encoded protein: CASNLGGTDTQYF.

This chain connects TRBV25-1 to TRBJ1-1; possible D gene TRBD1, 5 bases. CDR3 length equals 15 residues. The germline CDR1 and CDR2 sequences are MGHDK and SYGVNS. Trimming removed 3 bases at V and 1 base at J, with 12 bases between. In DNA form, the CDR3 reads TGTGCCAGCAGTGACTGGGACGACGGGAACACTGAAGCTTTCTTT. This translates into CASSDWDDGNTEAFF.

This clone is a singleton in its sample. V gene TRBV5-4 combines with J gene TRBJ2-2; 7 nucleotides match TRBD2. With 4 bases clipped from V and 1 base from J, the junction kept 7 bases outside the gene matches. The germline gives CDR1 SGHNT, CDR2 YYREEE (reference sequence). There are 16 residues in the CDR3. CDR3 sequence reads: CASSPGRGGNTGELFF. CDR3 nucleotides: TGTGCCAGCAGCCCTGGGAGGGGTGGGAACACCGGGGAGCTGTTTTTT.

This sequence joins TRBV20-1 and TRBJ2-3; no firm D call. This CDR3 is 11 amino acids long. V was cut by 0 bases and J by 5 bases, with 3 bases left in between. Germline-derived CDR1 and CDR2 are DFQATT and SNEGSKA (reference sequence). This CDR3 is CSARDLDTQYF. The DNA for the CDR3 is TGCAGTGCTAGAGATTTAGATACGCAGTATTTT.

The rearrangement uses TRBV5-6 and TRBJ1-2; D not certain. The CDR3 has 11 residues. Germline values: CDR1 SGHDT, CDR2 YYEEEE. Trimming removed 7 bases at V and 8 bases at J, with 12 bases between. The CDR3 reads CASGTNWGYTF. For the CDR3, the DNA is TGTGCCAGCGGCACTAACTGGGGCTACACCTTC.

CDR3 in amino acids: CASSIGGQYYNEQFF. In DNA, the CDR3 is TGTGCCAGTAGTATAGGAGGACAGTACTACAATGAGCAGTTCTTC. This chain joins TRBV19 and TRBJ2-1; possible D gene TRBD1, 6 bases. The CDR3 totals 15 residues. CDR1 is LNHDA, CDR2 SQIVND, per germline (reference sequence). V was trimmed by 1 base and J by 3 bases, leaving 10 bases between them.

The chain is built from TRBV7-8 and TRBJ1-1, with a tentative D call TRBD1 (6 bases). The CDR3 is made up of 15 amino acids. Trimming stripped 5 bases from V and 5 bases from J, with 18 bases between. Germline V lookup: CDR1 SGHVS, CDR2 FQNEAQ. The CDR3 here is CASSPWEGVTTEAFF. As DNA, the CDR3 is TGTGCCAGCAGCCCTTGGGAGGGGGTAACGACTGAAGCTTTCTTT.

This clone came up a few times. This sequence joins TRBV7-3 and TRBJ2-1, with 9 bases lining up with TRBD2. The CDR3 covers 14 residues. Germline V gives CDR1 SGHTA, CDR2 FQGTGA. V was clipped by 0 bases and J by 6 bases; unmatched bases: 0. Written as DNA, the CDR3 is TGTGCCAGCAGCTTAACTAGCGGGAGCAATGAGCAGTTCTTC. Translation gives CASSLTSGSNEQFF.

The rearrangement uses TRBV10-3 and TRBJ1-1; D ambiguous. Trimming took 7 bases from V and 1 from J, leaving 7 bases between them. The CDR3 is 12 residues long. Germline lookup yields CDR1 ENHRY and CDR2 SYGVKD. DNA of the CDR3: TGTGCCATCAAGCCGGGGAACACTGAAGCTTTCTTT. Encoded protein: CAIKPGNTEAFF.

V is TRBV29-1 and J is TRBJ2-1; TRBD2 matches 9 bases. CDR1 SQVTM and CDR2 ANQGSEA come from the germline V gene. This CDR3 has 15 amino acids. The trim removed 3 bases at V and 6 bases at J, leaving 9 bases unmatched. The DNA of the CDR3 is TGCAGCGTTGATTCGCGTCTAGCGGGACTCAATGAGCAGTTCTTC. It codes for CSVDSRLAGLNEQFF.

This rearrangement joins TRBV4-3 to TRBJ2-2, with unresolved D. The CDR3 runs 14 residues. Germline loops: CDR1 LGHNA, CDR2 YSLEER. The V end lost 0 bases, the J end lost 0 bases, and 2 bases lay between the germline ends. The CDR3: CASSQETNTGELFF. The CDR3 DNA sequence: TGCGCCAGCAGCCAAGAAACGAACACCGGGGAGCTGTTTTTT.

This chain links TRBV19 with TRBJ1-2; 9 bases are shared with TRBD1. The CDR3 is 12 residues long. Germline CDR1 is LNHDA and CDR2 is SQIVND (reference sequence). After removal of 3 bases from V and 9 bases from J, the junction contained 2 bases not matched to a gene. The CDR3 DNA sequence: TGTGCCAGTAGTATCACAGGGGGCAGCTACACCTTC. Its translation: CASSITGGSYTF.

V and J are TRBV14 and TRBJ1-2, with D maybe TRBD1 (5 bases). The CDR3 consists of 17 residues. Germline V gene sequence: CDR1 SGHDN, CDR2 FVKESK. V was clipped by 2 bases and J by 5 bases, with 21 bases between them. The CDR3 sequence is CASSQFLGEGVKYGYTF. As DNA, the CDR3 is TGTGCCAGCAGCCAATTCCTCGGGGAAGGGGTTAAATATGGCTACACCTTC.

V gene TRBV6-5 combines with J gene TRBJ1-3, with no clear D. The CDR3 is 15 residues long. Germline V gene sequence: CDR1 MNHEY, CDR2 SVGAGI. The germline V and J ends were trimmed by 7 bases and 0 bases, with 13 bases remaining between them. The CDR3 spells CASTFSGPSGNTIYF. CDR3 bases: TGTGCCAGCACCTTTTCTGGGCCCTCTGGAAACACCATATATTTT.

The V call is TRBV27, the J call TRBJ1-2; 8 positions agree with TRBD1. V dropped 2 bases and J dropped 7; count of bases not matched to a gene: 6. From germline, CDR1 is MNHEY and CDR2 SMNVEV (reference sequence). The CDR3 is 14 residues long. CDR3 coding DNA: TGTGCCAGCAGTTTAAACAGGGGGGAAATTGGCTACACCTTC. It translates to CASSLNRGEIGYTF.